This T cell receptor beta chain emerged from a study of identical twins. The study's findings and limits: Those out-of-frame alpha sequences shared by twins showed an excess of low generation probability. Abundant beta clonotypes from cord blood bore fewer insertions; memory repertoires lacked this pattern.

Template switching introduced a universal primer site, and the cDNA bore unique molecular identifiers. From the 5' RACE reads, TCRdb called clonotypes with MiXCR, one entry per CDR3 protein. The table includes some 570,000 distinct CDR3 sequences, approximately 20% detected once. Germline loops: CDR1 LGHDT, CDR2 YNNKEL (reference sequence). The CDR3 totals 13 residues. Trimming pared 7 bases from V and 9 bases from J, leaving 18 bases between. This clonotype was counted only a few times. What it binds is not known. These same records also appear under a second study, on yellow fever vaccine responses in identical twins.

J is TRBJ1-1 and V is TRBV3-1; weak D call: TRBD1 (6 bases). The clonotype originates from a young woman in good health. Sequenced: CD4+ T cells sorted from blood. CDR3 amino acids: CASTSGEGVKAFF. The CDR3 nucleotides read TGTGCCAGCACCTCTGGTGAGGGGGTAAAAGCTTTCTTT.